The clone carrying this TCR beta chain was recorded only once. The germline V and J ends were trimmed by 4 bases and 5 bases, with 9 bases remaining between them. The germline V gene encodes CDR1 SGHVS and CDR2 FQNEAQ. The CDR3 extends over 13 amino acids. In the original workflow: Reference gene primer amplification yielded estimated nucleated cell counts. Using immunoSEQ multiplex PCR, the repertoire was profiled, and TCRdb retains in-frame clones only, with some absent. Clonal size and the V and J genes are those of that table, whereas D and trimming came from the DNA. Among about 160,000 clones listed, 80% to 95% were seen once. These data originate in a study of blood T cell repertoires in COVID-19.

This sequence originates from a man between 25 and 39 years old with COVID-19, enrolled during active disease. The specimen sequenced was peripheral blood. The chain combines TRBV7-8 with TRBJ2-1; D not certain. The CDR3 DNA reads TGTGCCAGCAGCTCTACCAATAACAATGAGCAGTTCTTC. It codes for CASSSTNNNEQFF.